This TCR beta chain came from a study of tumor and adjacent non-tumor tissue in lung cancer. CDR1 is WNHNN and CDR2 is SYGVQD in the germline V gene (reference sequence). This CDR3 spans 15 amino acids. Trimming took 11 bases from V and 4 from J, leaving 23 bases between them. In the case of this clonotype: Antigen: not known.

Whole-study results and caveats: In normal lung, the top 100 clones were significantly more dominant than in tumor. TCR diversity was significantly greater in tumor than normal lung tissue.

This sample's RNA came from whole unsorted tissue. A modified ARM-PCR protocol with three rounds of nested PCR amplified TCRbeta. TCRdb processed the multiplex PCR reads anew with MiXCR; each CDR3 protein has one entry. The table includes 100,000 to 120,000 distinct CDR3 sequences, roughly 84% detected once. The origin of this receptor is a man between 65 and 80 years old with non-small cell lung cancer. This chain links TRBV10-1 with TRBJ1-2; D may be TRBD1 (6 bases). The sequenced material came from lung tumor tissue. The CDR3 DNA reads TGCGCCGACGGTGAGTCGACAGGCCAACCCTATGGCTACACCTTC. Its protein is CADGESTGQPYGYTF.